The 25 T cell receptor beta chains below were found in one sample sequenced in a study of T cells in Graves' hyperthyroidism and ophthalmopathy. Researchers took RNA transcripts and amplified the TCR beta CDR3 regions from them. The primer set for the first-round RT-PCR of the TCR CDR3 was HTBI. Each CDR3 protein gets one entry after TCRdb re-called the multiplex PCR reads with MiXCR. The sample carries about 480,000 distinct CDR3 sequences, around an eighth recorded once. The specimen sequenced was blood. The receptors were sampled from a woman between 18 and 29 years old with Graves' hyperthyroidism.

This clonotype was seen a few times. The V and J genes are TRBV14 and TRBJ2-1; 11 bases fit TRBD2. Germline V gene lookup returns CDR1 SGHDN and CDR2 FVKESK. V dropped 7 bases and J dropped 4; count of bases not matched to a gene: 6. The CDR3 covers 15 residues. CDR3 sequence: CASTEGLAVYNEQFF. The CDR3 DNA reads TGTGCCAGCACCGAGGGACTAGCGGTGTACAATGAGCAGTTCTTC.

This chain joins TRBV5-1 and TRBJ2-5; no firm D call. Per the germline V gene, CDR1 is SGHRS and CDR2 is YFSETQ. The CDR3 extends over 14 amino acids. V shed 0 bases and J shed 1 base, with 7 bases lying between them. DNA of the CDR3: TGCGCCAGCAGCTTGGTGACCCTCCAAGAGACCCAGTACTTC. It codes for CASSLVTLQETQYF.

The sample holds many counts of this clonotype. The chain joins TRBV10-3 to TRBJ1-2; D may be TRBD1 (5 bases). Germline V gives CDR1 ENHRY, CDR2 SYGVKD. CDR3 length: 13 amino acids. Trimming took 6 bases from V and 7 from J, leaving 15 bases between them. CDR3 region: CAIRGTSRSGYTF. As DNA, the CDR3 is TGTGCCATCAGGGGGACGTCCCGATCTGGCTACACCTTC.

The V call is TRBV10-1, the J call TRBJ1-1, with D possibly TRBD1 on 5 matching bases. The CDR3 runs to 14 residues. Trimming left V 3 bases short and J 5 bases short, with 13 bases between. Germline V gives CDR1 WNHNN, CDR2 SYGVQD (reference sequence). CDR3 sequence (DNA): TGCGCCAGCAGTGAAGGGGACGGTGGAACTGAAGCTTTCTTT. It codes for CASSEGDGGTEAFF.

This clonotype was detected many times. The V gene is TRBV15, the J gene TRBJ1-1; D remains unclear. The CDR3 is made up of 15 amino acids. Between the trimmed V and J ends, which lost 2 bases and 6 bases, there was a span of 16 bases. Germline values: CDR1 LNHNV, CDR2 YYDKDF (reference sequence). The CDR3 loop is CATSRSLTSFAEAFF. The DNA of the CDR3 is TGTGCCACCAGCAGATCTTTGACAAGCTTTGCTGAAGCTTTCTTT.

This clonotype was picked up many times. J is TRBJ2-2 and V is TRBV6-1; 7 bases fit TRBD1. Germline assignment: CDR1 MNHNS and CDR2 SASEGT. V was pared by 2 bases and J by 7 bases, with 7 bases of the junction left unmatched. The CDR3 is made up of 15 amino acids. CDR3 region: CASSEPTGVRGELFF. The CDR3 DNA is TGTGCCAGCAGTGAACCTACAGGGGTGCGCGGGGAGCTGTTTTTT.

V gene TRBV12-5 combines with J gene TRBJ2-3; D is ambiguous. Trimming removed 1 base at V and 8 bases at J, with 4 bases between. Germline CDR1 LGHNT, CDR2 FRNRAP. CDR3 size: 11 residues. Here the CDR3 DNA reads TGTGCTAGTGGTTTGGACGGTACGCAGTATTTT. It encodes CASGLDGTQYF.

This chain connects TRBV3-1 to TRBJ1-3; D remains unclear. Trimming took off 5 bases at V and 5 bases at J, with 13 bases between the two ends. The CDR3 loop spans 14 amino acids. Looked up from germline, CDR1 is LGHDT and CDR2 is YNNKEL (reference sequence). The CDR3 protein is CASSATEERNTIYF. In DNA, the CDR3 is TGTGCCAGCAGCGCCACAGAGGAGAGAAACACCATATATTTT.

Many counts were recorded for this clonotype. No DNA is shown, since the ends of the CDR3 on it are uncertain; the CDR3 is the one TCRdb lists. The rearrangement links TRBV27 to TRBJ1-6; the table's D call of TRBD1 was not tested on the DNA. The germline V gene has CDR1 MNHEY and CDR2 SMNVEV (reference sequence). The CDR3 has 15 residues if both end residues are counted. CDR3: CASSTSTGVGSPLHF.

This clonotype was seen a few times. The V and J genes are TRBV19 and TRBJ1-5; the D is unclear. The CDR3 runs to 15 residues. Per the germline V gene, CDR1 is LNHDA and CDR2 is SQIVND (reference sequence). Trimming cost V 6 bases and J 0 bases, with 12 bases left between them. The CDR3 loop is CASRVRDTSNQPQHF. CDR3 nucleotide sequence: TGTGCCAGTAGGGTCCGAGACACTAGCAATCAGCCCCAGCATTTT.

This clonotype was observed a few times. The V and J genes are TRBV19 and TRBJ1-5; 7 bases match TRBD1. V trimming: 8 bases; J trimming: 3 bases; junction bases outside the gene matches: 4. The CDR3 extends over 13 amino acids. Germline V gene sequence: CDR1 LNHDA, CDR2 SQIVND (reference sequence). CDR3 coding DNA: TGTGCCAGTCGGACAGGAGTCAATCAGCCCCAGCATTTT. Translation: CASRTGVNQPQHF.

Points on this clonotype: This may arise from a read error, as a much more abundant clone is one base away. The chain is built from TRBV29-1 and TRBJ2-1, with TRBD2 matching over 7 bases. The V gene end was trimmed by 7 bases and the J gene end by 4 bases; junction bases not matched to a gene: 10. This CDR3 is built from 14 residues. The germline gives CDR1 SQVTM, CDR2 ANQGSEA. CDR3 nucleotides: TGCAGCGGCCGGGGAGGGGCTCTTTACAATGAGCAGTTCTTC. This translates into CSGRGGALYNEQFF.

This clonotype was recorded many times. One end of the junction fails to match germline, which may point to a read error. This chain connects TRBV27 to TRBJ2-5, with D possibly matching TRBD2 (5 bases). The CDR3 spans 13 residues. Germline CDR1 reads MNHEY; CDR2 reads SMNVEV (reference sequence). The CDR3 DNA reads as TGTACCAGCAGTTACGGACTGCAAGAGACCCAGTACTTC. It codes for CTSSYGLQETQYF.

The chain links TRBV2 to TRBJ1-1; tentatively, D is TRBD1 (5 bases). CDR3 size: 13 residues. V dropped 9 bases and J dropped 5 bases, with 16 bases sitting between them. CDR1 and CDR2 from the germline V gene are SNHLY and FYNNEI. The CDR3 DNA reads TGTGCCAGTGAATTATATGAGGGGACTGAAGCTTTCTTT. It yields the protein CASELYEGTEAFF.

The chain joins TRBV19 to TRBJ2-7, with TRBD1 identical over 9 bases. This CDR3 has 15 residues. Germline values: CDR1 LNHDA, CDR2 SQIVND (reference sequence). Unmatched junction bases numbered 7, after V lost 3 bases and J lost 4 bases. DNA of the CDR3: TGTGCCAGTAGTATCTACGGACAGGGGTCATACGAGCAGTACTTC. Encoded protein: CASSIYGQGSYEQYF.

This clonotype occurred many times. V is TRBV28 and J is TRBJ1-5; D is ambiguous. CDR1 and CDR2 (germline): MDHEN, SYDVKM. V was cut by 6 bases and J by 5 bases, with 11 bases left in between. The CDR3 contains 13 residues. Here the CDR3 reads CASSRVLDQPQHF. The DNA of the CDR3 is TGTGCCAGCAGCCGGGTCTTAGATCAGCCCCAGCATTTT.

This clonotype showed up many times. A much larger clone lies a single base off, so this may be a read error. CDR3 in amino acids: CASSLRANTEAFF. The CDR3 region has the DNA TGTGCCAGCAGCTTAAGGGCGAACACTGAAGCTTTCTTT. This rearrangement joins TRBV7-2 to TRBJ1-1; no reliable D call. Looked up from germline, CDR1 is SGHTA and CDR2 is FQGNSA. This CDR3 is 13 amino acids long. Trimming pared 2 bases from V and 1 base from J, leaving 5 bases between.

This clonotype has only a few counts. The chain uses TRBV16 and TRBJ2-5; 10 bases map to TRBD1. The trim removed 2 bases at V and 7 bases at J, leaving 7 bases unmatched. This CDR3 is built from 15 residues. Germline loops: CDR1 KGHSY, CDR2 FQNENV. The CDR3 DNA is TGTGCCAGCAGCCAAGACAGGGGGCAGGTCGGGACCCAGTACTTC. Protein product: CASSQDRGQVGTQYF.

The chain uses TRBV3-1 and TRBJ2-2; 13 bases map to TRBD2. Germline CDR1 reads LGHDT; CDR2 reads YNNKEL (reference sequence). This CDR3 region has 19 residues. The V gene end was trimmed by 0 bases and the J gene end by 6 bases; junction bases not matched to a gene: 10. CDR3 DNA sequence: TGTGCCAGCAGCCAAGATCACACTAGCGGGAGGGCTGGGGCCGGGGAGCTGTTTTTT. Amino acids: CASSQDHTSGRAGAGELFF.

This clonotype was observed a handful of times. The CDR3 coding sequence is TGTGCCAGTAGTATTCTTGAGGGCCAAGAGACCCAGTACTTC. This gives the protein CASSILEGQETQYF. The rearrangement links TRBV19 to TRBJ2-5; a weak D match, TRBD2 (5 bases). CDR1 and CDR2 from the germline V gene are LNHDA and SQIVND (reference sequence). CDR3 length: 14 amino acids. With 3 bases removed from V and 1 base from J, the gap between germline ends came to 9 bases.

This chain joins TRBV18 and TRBJ1-1; the D gene is possibly TRBD1 (6 bases). Trimming took 3 bases from V and 5 from J, leaving 13 bases between them. Germline V gene data show CDR1 as KGHSH and CDR2 as LQKENI. This CDR3 is built from 14 residues. The CDR3 reads CASSPNGGGTEAFF. CDR3 sequence (DNA): TGTGCCAGCTCACCGAACGGGGGCGGGACTGAAGCTTTCTTT.

This clonotype was observed at least ten times. V gene TRBV29-1 combines with J gene TRBJ2-5; tentative D call: TRBD2 (5 bases). CDR3 length: 14 amino acids. The ends were cut back, 3 bases at V and 5 bases at J, with 16 bases in the middle. The V gene's germline CDR1 is SQVTM and CDR2 ANQGSEA. The CDR3: CSVDSGAGAETQYF. The CDR3 nucleotides are TGCAGCGTTGATAGTGGTGCGGGTGCGGAGACCCAGTACTTC.

This clonotype was found a few times. DNA of the CDR3: TGCGCCAGCAGCCAAGAGGGGAGGCCTGAGCAGTTCTTC. This translates into CASSQEGRPEQFF. The chain uses TRBV4-1 and TRBJ2-1; possible D gene TRBD2, 6 bases. The ends were cut back, 0 bases at V and 9 bases at J, with 9 bases in the middle. The CDR3 has 13 residues. The germline V gene encodes CDR1 MGHRA and CDR2 YSYEKL.

The chain carries TRBV7-4 and TRBJ2-1; D perhaps matches TRBD1 (6 bases). The germline CDR1 and CDR2 sequences are SGHVT and SQSDAQ. V dropped 5 bases and J dropped 4 bases, with 24 bases sitting between them. CDR3 size: 18 residues. CDR3 loop: CASSNRYGVQGRYNEQFF. CDR3 bases: TGTGCCAGCAGCAACCGCTACGGAGTACAGGGTCGGTACAATGAGCAGTTCTTC.

Only a few counts were recorded for this clonotype. The CDR3, as DNA: TGTGCCAGCAGCCTTAGGGCTAGCGGGATCCAACCCAATGCCTACGAGCAGTACTTC. This gives the protein CASSLRASGIQPNAYEQYF. This chain links TRBV7-9 with TRBJ2-7; TRBD2 matches at 9 bases. The CDR3 runs 19 residues. Germline V gene sequence: CDR1 SEHNR, CDR2 FQNEAQ (reference sequence). The trim removed 5 bases at V and 2 bases at J, leaving 19 bases unmatched. Full variable domain (outside the CDR3, taken from reference TRBV7-9 and TRBJ2-7): DTGVSQNPRHKITKRGQNVTFRCDPISEHNRLYWYRQTLGQGPEFLTYFQNEAQLEKSRLLSDRFSAERPKGSFSTLEIQRTEQGDSAMYLCASSLRASGIQPNAYEQYFGPGTRLTVT.